These T cell receptor beta chains were read from a single sample in a study of T cells in Graves' hyperthyroidism and ophthalmopathy. TCRdb passed the multiplex PCR reads through MiXCR, listing each CDR3 protein once. This sample carries 700,000 or so distinct CDR3 sequences, roughly 15% of them seen once, and the ten largest clones take around 7.7%. Sequencing used blood. The origin of the receptors is a young man with Graves' hyperthyroidism. Each CDR3 is given with its conserved first and last residue. A D gene is named only where the DNA matches it firmly. Clone size, where shown, is once, few, many, or a class for clones that have expanded.

cdr3_nt cdr3_aa d_call j_call clone_size v_call
TGTGCCAGCAGCCCCTTCGCCCGAGCTAACTATGGCTACACCTTC CASSPFARANYGYTF . TRBJ1-2 few TRBV7-8
TGTGCCAGCAGGCAGATGAGCGGCGCGGGGGAGCAGTACTTC CASRQMSGAGEQYF . TRBJ2-7 . TRBV2
TGTGCCAGCAGCTTAGTGTCCCTCGGGGAGACGGTGGCCTACGAGCAGTACTTC CASSLVSLGETVAYEQYF . TRBJ2-7 many TRBV7-6
TGTGCCAGCAGCTTACTTCAGCCCCAGCATTTT CASSLLQPQHF . TRBJ1-5 . TRBV5-8
TGTGCCAGCAGCTGGGACAAGAACACTGAAGCTTTCTTT CASSWDKNTEAFF . TRBJ1-1 . TRBV7-9
TGTGCCAGCAGCTTGGGACAGGGGGCGGACGAGCAGTACTTC CASSLGQGADEQYF TRBD1 TRBJ2-7 . TRBV7-9
TGTGCCAGCAGTCCACCACAAATCGATACTAGCGGGAGATTCTACAATGAGCAGTTCTTC CASSPPQIDTSGRFYNEQFF TRBD2 TRBJ2-1 many TRBV28
TGTGCCACCAGTGGACGGGAGGGCCGTGAGACCCAGTACTTC CATSGREGRETQYF TRBD2 TRBJ2-5 many TRBV24-1
TGTGCCAGCAGTGGAATGATAAGGGGCAATCAGCCCCAGCATTTT CASSGMIRGNQPQHF . TRBJ1-5 many TRBV2
TGCAGTGCTCGTAGTACGACAGATACGCAGTATTTT CSARSTTDTQYF . TRBJ2-3 many TRBV20-1
TGTGCCAGCAGCCCCGAGGAGGGGGCGAATTTCTACGAGCAGTACTTC CASSPEEGANFYEQYF . TRBJ2-7 few TRBV7-9
TGTGCCAGCAGCTGGGGGGGCGGCAGCACAGATACGCAGTATTTT CASSWGGGSTDTQYF . TRBJ2-3 many TRBV11-2
TGTGCCAGCAGCTTAGGGCCCGCCGAGACAGAAGAGACCCAGTACTTC CASSLGPAETEETQYF . TRBJ2-5 . TRBV27
TGTGCCAGCAGCCTAGCGGGAGTAACATACAATGAGCAGTTCTTC CASSLAGVTYNEQFF TRBD2 TRBJ2-1 many TRBV28
TGTGCCAGCAGCTTAGAATGGCCTGGCGGGGACGCCTACGAGCAGTACTTC CASSLEWPGGDAYEQYF . TRBJ2-7 . TRBV13
TGCAGTGCTAGAGATTGGCTAGTGGGTGAGACCCAGTACTTC CSARDWLVGETQYF . TRBJ2-5 . TRBV20-1
TGTGCCAGCAGTTTAACAGATACTAGCACAGATACGCAGTATTTT CASSLTDTSTDTQYF . TRBJ2-3 . TRBV27
TGTGCCACCAGCAAGACAGGGCCCTACGAGCAGTACTTC CATSKTGPYEQYF TRBD1 TRBJ2-7 few TRBV15
TGCGCCAGCAGCCAAGAGAGGGGGACTAGCGTTCTCCAAGAGACCCAGTACTTC CASSQERGTSVLQETQYF TRBD2 TRBJ2-5 . TRBV4-1
TGCGCCAGCAGCGCTCTAGCGGGAGGGAGCGAGCAGTACTTC CASSALAGGSEQYF TRBD2 TRBJ2-7 many TRBV5-1
TGTGCCAGCAGTACAACATGGATCTCCGGGGAGCTGTTTTTT CASSTTWISGELFF . TRBJ2-2 . TRBV27
TGTGCCACCAGCAGGACAGGGTACAGTGAGCAGTTCTTC CATSRTGYSEQFF TRBD1 TRBJ2-1 . TRBV15